This T cell receptor (beta chain) was captured by sequencing in a study of neurological immune-mediated disorders. The table lists this clonotype with many counts. Between the trimmed V and J ends, which lost 5 bases and 1 base, there was a span of 11 bases. The CDR3 totals 14 residues. From germline, CDR1 is SEHNR and CDR2 FQNEAQ (reference sequence). Synthesis of cDNA was accomplished via 5'RACE employing 10-nucleotide random UMIs. Using its own MiXCR run on the 5' RACE reads, TCRdb lists one record per CDR3 protein. In the table there are tens of thousands of distinct CDR3 sequences, around 3.1% of which are singletons.

The sample consisted of PBMCs. The V call is TRBV7-9, the J call TRBJ1-1; possibly TRBD1 for D (6 bases). The source of this sequence is a man aged 40-49 years with multiple sclerosis. The CDR3 is CASSPRGQNTEAFF. For the CDR3, the DNA is TGTGCCAGCAGCCCCCGGGGACAGAACACTGAAGCTTTCTTT.